This entry lists 10 T cell receptor beta chains sequenced from one sample in a study of blood T cell repertoires in COVID-19. Profiling relied on immunoSEQ multiplex PCR, and the TCRdb table lists in-frame clones only, not all of them. The sample lists a few hundred thousand clones, 80% to 90% occurring once. Sequencing used PBMCs or T cells enriched from blood (not recorded which). All receptors derive from a man aged 40-49 years who had recovered from COVID-19.

The chain recombines TRBV5-1 with TRBJ2-3; 11 bases match TRBD2. The CDR3 runs to 20 residues. V was pared by 4 bases and J by 4 bases, with 20 bases of the junction left unmatched. The germline V gene encodes CDR1 SGHRS and CDR2 YFSETQ. CDR3 nucleotide sequence: TGCGCCAGCAGCCCCCCCTGGGGTAGCGGGGGGGCCGACTCGGCAGATACGCAGTATTTT. As protein: CASSPPWGSGGADSADTQYF.

V usage is TRBV5-1 and J usage is TRBJ2-3; 8 nucleotides align to TRBD2. This CDR3 contains 16 residues. Germline V CDR1 and CDR2: SGHRS, YFSETQ. V lost 0 bases and J lost 5; bases outside the gene matches: 8. The CDR3 DNA reads as TGCGCCAGCAGCTTGGCAACGGGAGGGCCGGGAGATACGCAGTATTTT. Translation gives CASSLATGGPGDTQYF.

This clone was seen only a few times. The J gene is TRBJ2-3, the V gene TRBV20-1, with D possibly being TRBD2 (5 bases). With 3 bases removed from V and 4 bases from J, the gap between germline ends came to 23 bases. The CDR3 consists of 17 residues. The germline V gene encodes CDR1 DFQATT and CDR2 SNEGSKA (reference sequence). As DNA, the CDR3 is TGCAGTGCTAGTCTTCCGGGGTCGGGCAGGCTGGCAGATACGCAGTATTTT. Translated: CSASLPGSGRLADTQYF.

The rearrangement links TRBV2 to TRBJ1-3, with D hard to call. The ends were cut back, 6 bases at V and 0 bases at J, with 12 bases in the middle. The CDR3 has 15 amino acids. Germline CDR1 and CDR2: SNHLY and FYNNEI. The CDR3 DNA reads as TGTGCCAGCAGGAGGGCTTATACCTCTGGAAACACCATATATTTT. This encodes CASRRAYTSGNTIYF.

The rearrangement uses TRBV5-1 and TRBJ1-5, with 8 nucleotides matching TRBD1. The CDR3 runs to 14 residues. CDR1 and CDR2 from the germline V gene are SGHRS and YFSETQ. With V trimmed by 5 bases and J by 4 bases, 5 bases remained unmatched. The CDR3 reads CASSHTGGNQPQHF. As DNA, the CDR3 is TGCGCCAGCAGTCACACAGGGGGGAATCAGCCCCAGCATTTT.

In this sample, this clone turned up a few times. This chain uses TRBV3-1 (or the pseudogene TRBV3-2) with TRBJ2-2; D might be TRBD2 (5 bases). Per germline, CDR1 LGHDT and CDR2 YNNKEL (reference sequence). This CDR3 has 15 amino acids. V was clipped by 1 base and J by 4 bases, with 10 bases between them. CDR3 loop: CASSQGSAATGELFF. As DNA, the CDR3 is TGTGCCAGCAGCCAAGGTAGCGCCGCCACCGGGGAGCTGTTTTTT.

This chain joins TRBV19 and TRBJ1-4; 8 bases are shared with TRBD1. CDR1 and CDR2 from the germline V gene are LNHDA and SQIVND (reference sequence). Trimming cost V 5 bases and J 7 bases; bases outside gene matches: 9. The CDR3 has 15 residues. DNA of the CDR3: TGTGCCAGTAGTGTCCGGGACAGGCCAGGTGAAAAACTGTTTTTT. Protein product: CASSVRDRPGEKLFF.

The chain uses TRBV7-9 and TRBJ1-1, with 8 bases aligning to TRBD1. Germline CDR1 and CDR2: SEHNR and FQNEAQ (reference sequence). V dropped 3 bases and J dropped 5; count of bases not matched to a gene: 8. CDR3 length: 15 amino acids. The CDR3 DNA sequence: TGTGCCAGCAGCTTGTACAGGGGGGCAGAGACTGAAGCTTTCTTT. Protein product: CASSLYRGAETEAFF.

This rearrangement joins TRBV5-1 to TRBJ2-1, with 8 bases matching TRBD1. The germline CDR1 and CDR2 sequences are SGHRS and YFSETQ. The CDR3 loop spans 19 amino acids. With V trimmed by 3 bases and J by 3 bases, 17 bases remained unmatched. The CDR3 spells CASSSPGTGNPYSYNEQFF. The CDR3 DNA follows: TGCGCCAGCAGCTCACCCGGGACAGGAAACCCTTATAGCTACAATGAGCAGTTCTTC.

The chain is built from TRBV21-1 and TRBJ2-1; the DNA was not used to check the table's D call, TRBD2. TRBV21-1 is a known pseudogene. CDR3 length equals 20 residues. CDR3 bases: TGTGCCAGCAGCTGTCGACTAGCGGACCTTACCTCGAGCTCCTACAATGAGCAGTTCTTC. Translating it yields CASSCRLADLTSSSYNEQFF.